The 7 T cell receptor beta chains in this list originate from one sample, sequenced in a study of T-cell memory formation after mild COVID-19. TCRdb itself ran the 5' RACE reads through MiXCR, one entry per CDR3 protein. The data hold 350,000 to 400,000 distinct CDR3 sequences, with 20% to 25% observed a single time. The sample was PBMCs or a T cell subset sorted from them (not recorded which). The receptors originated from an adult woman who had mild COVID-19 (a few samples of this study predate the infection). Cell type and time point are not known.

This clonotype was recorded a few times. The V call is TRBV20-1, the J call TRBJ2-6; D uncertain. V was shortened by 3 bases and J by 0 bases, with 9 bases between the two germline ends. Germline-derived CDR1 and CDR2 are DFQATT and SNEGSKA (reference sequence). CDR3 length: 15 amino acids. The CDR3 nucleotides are TGCAGTGCTAGTATGGATTTCTCTGGGGCCAACGTCCTGACTTTC. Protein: CSASMDFSGANVLTF.

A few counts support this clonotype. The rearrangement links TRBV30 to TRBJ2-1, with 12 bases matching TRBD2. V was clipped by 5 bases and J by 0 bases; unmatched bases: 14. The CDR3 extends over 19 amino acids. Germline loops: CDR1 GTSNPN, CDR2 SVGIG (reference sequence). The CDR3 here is CAWWAPGTSGWSSYNEQFF. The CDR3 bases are TGTGCCTGGTGGGCCCCCGGGACTAGCGGGTGGAGCTCCTACAATGAGCAGTTCTTC.

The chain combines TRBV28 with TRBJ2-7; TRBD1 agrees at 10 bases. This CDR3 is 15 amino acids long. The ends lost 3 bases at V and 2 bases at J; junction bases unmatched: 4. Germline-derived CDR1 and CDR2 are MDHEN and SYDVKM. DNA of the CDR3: TGTGCCAGCAGTTTTGCCGGACAGGGGGCCTACGAGCAGTACTTC. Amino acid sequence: CASSFAGQGAYEQYF. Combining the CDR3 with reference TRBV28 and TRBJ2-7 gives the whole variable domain DVKVTQSSRYLVKRTGEKVFLECVQDMDHENMFWYRQDPGLGLRLIYFSYDVKMKEKGDIPEGYSVSREKKERFSLILESASTNQTSMYLCASSFAGQGAYEQYFGPGTRLTVT.

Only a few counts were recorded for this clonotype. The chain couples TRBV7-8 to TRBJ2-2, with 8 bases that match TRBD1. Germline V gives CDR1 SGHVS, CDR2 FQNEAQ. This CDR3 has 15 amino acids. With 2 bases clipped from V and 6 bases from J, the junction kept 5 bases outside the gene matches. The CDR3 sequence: CASSLRRQGPGELFF. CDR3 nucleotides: TGTGCCAGCAGCTTAAGGCGACAGGGGCCCGGGGAGCTGTTTTTT.

The CDR3 DNA reads TGTGCCTGGACGCGGGGGGGAACCGGGGAGCTGTTTTTT. Amino acids: CAWTRGGTGELFF. The genes are TRBV30 and TRBJ2-2, with 9 bases that match TRBD2. This CDR3 is 13 amino acids long. After removal of 4 bases from V and 5 bases from J, the junction contained 2 bases not matched to a gene. Germline V gene data show CDR1 as GTSNPN and CDR2 as SVGIG (reference sequence).

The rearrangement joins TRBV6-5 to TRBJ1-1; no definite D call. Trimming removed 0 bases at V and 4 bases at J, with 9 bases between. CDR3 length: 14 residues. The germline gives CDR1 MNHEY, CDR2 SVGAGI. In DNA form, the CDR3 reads TGTGCCAGCAGTTACTCCGCAGGCGGCACTGAAGCTTTCTTT. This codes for CASSYSAGGTEAFF.

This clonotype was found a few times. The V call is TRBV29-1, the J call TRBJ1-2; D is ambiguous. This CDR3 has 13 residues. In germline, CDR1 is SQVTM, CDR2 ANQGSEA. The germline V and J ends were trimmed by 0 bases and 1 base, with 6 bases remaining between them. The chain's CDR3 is CSVEDRLNYGYTF. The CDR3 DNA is TGCAGCGTTGAAGACAGACTTAACTATGGCTACACCTTC.